The 4 T cell receptor beta chains listed next were all sequenced from one sample in a study of tumor-infiltrating lymphocytes in localized non-small cell lung cancer. Clones were sequenced by immunoSEQ multiplex PCR, and TCRdb holds only the in-frame ones, with some missing. The sample carries some 10,000 clones, about 60% recorded once. The sequenced sample consisted of uninvolved lung tissue not adjacent to the tumor. The receptor set was obtained from a human donor with non-small cell lung cancer.

This clone was detected only once. This rearrangement joins TRBV7-3 to TRBJ2-7, with 8 bases fitting TRBD1. The CDR3 is 15 amino acids. CDR1 is SGHTA, CDR2 FQGTGA, per germline. J was trimmed by 5 bases and V by 1 base; bases with no gene match: 7. This CDR3 reads CASSLSGTGANEQYF. CDR3 nucleotide sequence: TGTGCCAGCAGCTTAAGCGGGACAGGTGCCAACGAGCAGTACTTC.

Only a few counts were recorded for this clone. The chain couples TRBV7-6 to TRBJ2-3, with a tentative D call TRBD2 (7 bases). The V end lost 0 bases, the J end lost 5 bases, and 15 bases lay between the germline ends. Germline CDR1 SGHVS, CDR2 FNYEAQ. The CDR3 length is 16 residues. The CDR3 loop reads CASSLAWGGRVDTQYF. CDR3 nucleotide sequence: TGTGCCAGCAGCTTAGCGTGGGGGGGGCGAGTAGATACGCAGTATTTT.

The chain links TRBV6-4 to TRBJ2-3, with TRBD1 matching 12 bases. Germline lookup yields CDR1 MRHNA and CDR2 SNTAGT. V was pared by 2 bases and J by 4 bases, with 4 bases of the junction left unmatched. The CDR3 extends over 16 amino acids. The DNA for the CDR3 is TGTGCCAGCAGTGACGCCGGGACAGGGGGCGCAGATACGCAGTATTTT. Its translation is CASSDAGTGGADTQYF.

By share, this clone ranks as medium-sized. The genes are TRBV13 and TRBJ1-3; weak D call: TRBD1 (6 bases). CDR3 size: 17 residues. Germline CDR1 and CDR2: PRHDT and FYEKMQ (reference sequence). With 1 base removed from V and 1 base from J, the gap between germline ends came to 14 bases. The CDR3 bases are TGTGCCAGCAGCTTAGTCCTGGGGGCAAGTTCTGGAAACACCATATATTTT. Translation: CASSLVLGASSGNTIYF. Full variable domain (rest looked up from reference TRBV13 and TRBJ1-3): AAGVIQSPRHLIKEKRETATLKCYPIPRHDTVYWYQQGPGQDPQFLISFYEKMQSDKGSIPDRFSAQQFSDYHSELNMSSLELGDSALYFCASSLVLGASSGNTIYFGEGSWLTVV.